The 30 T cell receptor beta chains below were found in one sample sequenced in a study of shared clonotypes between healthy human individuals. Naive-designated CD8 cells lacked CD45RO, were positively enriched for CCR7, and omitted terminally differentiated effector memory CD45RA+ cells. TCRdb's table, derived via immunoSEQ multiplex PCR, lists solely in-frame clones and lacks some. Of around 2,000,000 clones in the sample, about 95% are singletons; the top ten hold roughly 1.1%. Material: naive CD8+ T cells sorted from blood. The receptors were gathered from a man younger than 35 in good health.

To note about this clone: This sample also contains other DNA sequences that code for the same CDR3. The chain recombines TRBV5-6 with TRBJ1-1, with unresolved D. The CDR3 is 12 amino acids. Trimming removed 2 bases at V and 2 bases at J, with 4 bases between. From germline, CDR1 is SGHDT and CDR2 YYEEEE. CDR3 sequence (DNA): TGTGCCAGCAGCTTTTCTAACACTGAAGCTTTCTTT. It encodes CASSFSNTEAFF.

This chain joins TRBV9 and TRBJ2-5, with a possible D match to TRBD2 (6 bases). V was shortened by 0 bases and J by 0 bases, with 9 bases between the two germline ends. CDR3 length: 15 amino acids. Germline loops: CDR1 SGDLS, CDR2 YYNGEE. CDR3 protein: CASSVAWGDQETQYF. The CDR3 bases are TGTGCCAGCAGCGTAGCTTGGGGGGACCAAGAGACCCAGTACTTC.

Written as DNA, the CDR3 is TGTGCCAGCAGTTACGCGTACACCGGGGAGCTGTTTTTT. It yields the protein CASSYAYTGELFF. V is TRBV6-5 and J is TRBJ2-2; D is ambiguous. The V end was cut by 2 bases, the J end by 3 bases, with 4 bases between. CDR3 size: 13 residues. Germline V gene lookup returns CDR1 MNHEY and CDR2 SVGAGI.

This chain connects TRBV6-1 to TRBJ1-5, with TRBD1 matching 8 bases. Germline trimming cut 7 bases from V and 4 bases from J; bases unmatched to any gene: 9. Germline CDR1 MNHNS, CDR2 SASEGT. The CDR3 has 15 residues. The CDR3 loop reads CASIQDRVGNQPQHF. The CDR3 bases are TGTGCCAGCATCCAGGACAGGGTGGGTAATCAGCCCCAGCATTTT.

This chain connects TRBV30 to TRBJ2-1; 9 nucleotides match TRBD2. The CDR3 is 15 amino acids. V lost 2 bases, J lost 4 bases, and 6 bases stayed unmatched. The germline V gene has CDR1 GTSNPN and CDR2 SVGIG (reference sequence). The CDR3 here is CAWSTERGAYNEQFF. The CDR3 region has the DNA TGTGCCTGGAGTACCGAGCGGGGGGCGTACAATGAGCAGTTCTTC.

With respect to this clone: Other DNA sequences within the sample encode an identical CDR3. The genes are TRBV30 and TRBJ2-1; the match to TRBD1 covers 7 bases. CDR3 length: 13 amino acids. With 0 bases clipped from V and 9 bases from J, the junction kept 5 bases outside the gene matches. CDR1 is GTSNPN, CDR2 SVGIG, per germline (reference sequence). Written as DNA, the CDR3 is TGTGCCTGGAGTGTAATAGGGGGCGGTGAGCAGTTCTTC. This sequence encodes CAWSVIGGGEQFF.

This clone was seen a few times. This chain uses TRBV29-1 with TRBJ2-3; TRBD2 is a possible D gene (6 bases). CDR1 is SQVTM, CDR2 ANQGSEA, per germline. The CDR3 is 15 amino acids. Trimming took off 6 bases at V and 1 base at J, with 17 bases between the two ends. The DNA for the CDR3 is TGCAGCGTGCCCCGACTAGTAAGGGGCACAGATACGCAGTATTTT. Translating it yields CSVPRLVRGTDTQYF.

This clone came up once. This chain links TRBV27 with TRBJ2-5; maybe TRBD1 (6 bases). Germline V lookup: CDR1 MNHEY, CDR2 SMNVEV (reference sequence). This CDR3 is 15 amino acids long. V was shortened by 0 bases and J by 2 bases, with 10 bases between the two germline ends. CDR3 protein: CASSLSTGQQETQYF. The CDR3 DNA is TGTGCCAGCAGTTTATCGACAGGACAACAAGAGACCCAGTACTTC.

CDR3 bases: TGTGCCAGCAGCCCCTGGGACGGGGACTACGAGCAGTACTTC. Translating gives CASSPWDGDYEQYF. The chain uses TRBV7-6 and TRBJ2-7; D tentatively reads TRBD1 or TRBD2 (5 bases each). The CDR3 runs 14 residues. Trimming removed 5 bases from V and 3 bases from J, with 14 bases in between. Germline V lookup: CDR1 SGHVS, CDR2 FNYEAQ.

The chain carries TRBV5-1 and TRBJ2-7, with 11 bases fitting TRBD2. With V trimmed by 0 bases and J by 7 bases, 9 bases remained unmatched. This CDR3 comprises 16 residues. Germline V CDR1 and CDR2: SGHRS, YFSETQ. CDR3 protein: CASSLDIAGGPVEQYF. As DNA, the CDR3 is TGCGCCAGCAGCTTGGACATAGCGGGGGGGCCTGTGGAGCAGTACTTC.

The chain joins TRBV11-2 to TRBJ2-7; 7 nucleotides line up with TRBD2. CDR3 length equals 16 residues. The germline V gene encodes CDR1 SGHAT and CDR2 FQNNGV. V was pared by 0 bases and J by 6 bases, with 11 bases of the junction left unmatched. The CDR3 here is CASSLEGEGLRSEQYF. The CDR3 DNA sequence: TGTGCCAGCAGCTTAGAGGGGGAGGGCCTAAGGTCCGAGCAGTACTTC.

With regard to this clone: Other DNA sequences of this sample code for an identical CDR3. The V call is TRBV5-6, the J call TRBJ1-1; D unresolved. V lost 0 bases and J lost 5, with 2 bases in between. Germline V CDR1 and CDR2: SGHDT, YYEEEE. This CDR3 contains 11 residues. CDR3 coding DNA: TGTGCCAGCAGCTTGGGTACTGAAGCTTTCTTT. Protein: CASSLGTEAFF.

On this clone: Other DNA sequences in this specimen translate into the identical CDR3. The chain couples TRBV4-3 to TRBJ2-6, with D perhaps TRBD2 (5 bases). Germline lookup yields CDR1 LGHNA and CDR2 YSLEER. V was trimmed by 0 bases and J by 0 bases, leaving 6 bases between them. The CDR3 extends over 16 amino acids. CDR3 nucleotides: TGCGCCAGCAGCCAAGATCGGGGCTCTGGGGCCAACGTCCTGACTTTC. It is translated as CASSQDRGSGANVLTF.

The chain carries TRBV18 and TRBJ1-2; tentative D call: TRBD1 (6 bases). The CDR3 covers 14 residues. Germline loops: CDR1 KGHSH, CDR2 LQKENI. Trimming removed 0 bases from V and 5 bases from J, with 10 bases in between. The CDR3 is CASSPPRQEYGYTF. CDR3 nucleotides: TGTGCCAGCTCACCACCCCGACAGGAATATGGCTACACCTTC.

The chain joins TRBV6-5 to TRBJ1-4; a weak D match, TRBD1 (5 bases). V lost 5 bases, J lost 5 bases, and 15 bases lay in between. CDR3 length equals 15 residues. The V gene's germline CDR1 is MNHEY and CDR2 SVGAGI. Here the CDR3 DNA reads TGTGCCAGCAGTCCTCAGACAGCTGAGAATGAAAAACTGTTTTTT. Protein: CASSPQTAENEKLFF.

CDR3 loop: CASSPGDLSNEQFF. In nucleotides, the CDR3 is TGTGCCAGCAGCCCCGGGGACCTATCCAATGAGCAGTTCTTC. J is TRBJ2-1 and V is TRBV9; possibly TRBD1 or TRBD2 for D (5 bases each). The CDR3 has 14 residues. The V gene's germline CDR1 is SGDLS and CDR2 YYNGEE. Deletions cut 4 bases from V and 6 bases from J, with 14 bases between.

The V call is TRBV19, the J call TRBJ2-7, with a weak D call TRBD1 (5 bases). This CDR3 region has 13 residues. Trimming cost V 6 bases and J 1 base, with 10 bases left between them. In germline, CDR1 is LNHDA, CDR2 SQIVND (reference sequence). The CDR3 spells CASRPDTSYEQYF. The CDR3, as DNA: TGTGCCAGTAGGCCGGACACGTCCTACGAGCAGTACTTC.

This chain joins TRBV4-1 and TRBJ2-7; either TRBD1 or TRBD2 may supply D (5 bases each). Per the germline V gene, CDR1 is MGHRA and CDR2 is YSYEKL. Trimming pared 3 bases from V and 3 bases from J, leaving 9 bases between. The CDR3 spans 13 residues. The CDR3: CASSHGANYEQYF. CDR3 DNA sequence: TGCGCCAGCAGCCACGGGGCGAACTACGAGCAGTACTTC.

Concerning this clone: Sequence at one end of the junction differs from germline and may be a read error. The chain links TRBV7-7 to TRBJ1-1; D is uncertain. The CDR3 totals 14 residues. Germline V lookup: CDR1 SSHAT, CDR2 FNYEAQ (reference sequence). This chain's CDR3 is CASSSIGQNTEAFF. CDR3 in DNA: TGTGCTAGCAGCTCCATCGGGCAGAACACTGAAGCTTTCTTT.

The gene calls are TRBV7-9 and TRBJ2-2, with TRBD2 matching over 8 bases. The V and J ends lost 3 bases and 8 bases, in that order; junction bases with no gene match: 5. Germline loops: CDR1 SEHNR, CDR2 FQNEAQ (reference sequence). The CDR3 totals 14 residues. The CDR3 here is CASSFTGGEGELFF. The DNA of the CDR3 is TGTGCCAGCAGCTTCACCGGGGGGGAAGGGGAGCTGTTTTTT.

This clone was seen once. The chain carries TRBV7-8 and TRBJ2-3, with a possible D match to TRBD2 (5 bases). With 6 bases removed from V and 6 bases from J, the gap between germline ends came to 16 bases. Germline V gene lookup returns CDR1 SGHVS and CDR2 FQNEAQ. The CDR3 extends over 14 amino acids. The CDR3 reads CASSSDRVTDTQYF. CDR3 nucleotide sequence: TGTGCCAGCAGTAGCGACCGGGTGACGGATACGCAGTATTTT.

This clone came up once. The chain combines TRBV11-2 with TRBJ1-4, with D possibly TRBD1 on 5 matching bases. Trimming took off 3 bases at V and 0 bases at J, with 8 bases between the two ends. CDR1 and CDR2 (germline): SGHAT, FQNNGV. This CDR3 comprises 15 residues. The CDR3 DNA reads TGTGCCAGCAGCTTTTGGGGGGCAACTAATGAAAAACTGTTTTTT. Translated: CASSFWGATNEKLFF.

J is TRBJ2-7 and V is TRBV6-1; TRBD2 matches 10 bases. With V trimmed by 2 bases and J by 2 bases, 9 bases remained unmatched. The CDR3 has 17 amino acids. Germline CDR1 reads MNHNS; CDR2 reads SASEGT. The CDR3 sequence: CASSEIVAGGLTYEQYF. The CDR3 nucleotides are TGTGCCAGCAGTGAAATAGTAGCGGGGGGCCTAACCTACGAGCAGTACTTC.

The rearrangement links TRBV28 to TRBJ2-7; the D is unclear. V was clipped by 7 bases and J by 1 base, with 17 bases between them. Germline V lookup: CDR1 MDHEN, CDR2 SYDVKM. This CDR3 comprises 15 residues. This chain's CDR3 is CASTLESYPSYEQYF. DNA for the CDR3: TGTGCCAGCACCCTAGAATCCTACCCGTCCTACGAGCAGTACTTC. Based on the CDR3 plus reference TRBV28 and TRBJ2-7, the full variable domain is DVKVTQSSRYLVKRTGEKVFLECVQDMDHENMFWYRQDPGLGLRLIYFSYDVKMKEKGDIPEGYSVSREKKERFSLILESASTNQTSMYLCASTLESYPSYEQYFGPGTRLTVT.

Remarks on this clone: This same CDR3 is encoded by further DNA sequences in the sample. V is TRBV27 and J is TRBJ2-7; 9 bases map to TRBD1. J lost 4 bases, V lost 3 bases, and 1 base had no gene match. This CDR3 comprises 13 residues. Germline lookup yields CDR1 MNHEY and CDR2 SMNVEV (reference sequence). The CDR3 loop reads CASSFGTGYEQYF. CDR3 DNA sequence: TGTGCCAGCAGTTTCGGGACAGGGTACGAGCAGTACTTC.

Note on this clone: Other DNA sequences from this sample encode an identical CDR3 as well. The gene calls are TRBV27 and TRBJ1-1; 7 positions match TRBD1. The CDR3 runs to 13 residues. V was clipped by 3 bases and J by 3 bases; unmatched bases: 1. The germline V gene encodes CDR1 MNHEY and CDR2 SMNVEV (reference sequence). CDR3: CASSLRGHTEAFF. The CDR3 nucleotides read TGTGCCAGCAGTTTGAGGGGGCACACTGAAGCTTTCTTT.

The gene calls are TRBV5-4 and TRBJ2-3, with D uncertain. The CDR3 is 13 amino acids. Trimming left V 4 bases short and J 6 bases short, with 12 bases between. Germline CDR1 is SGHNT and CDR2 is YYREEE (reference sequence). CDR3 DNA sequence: TGTGCCAGCAGCACTGGCGGCCCCGATACGCAGTATTTT. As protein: CASSTGGPDTQYF.

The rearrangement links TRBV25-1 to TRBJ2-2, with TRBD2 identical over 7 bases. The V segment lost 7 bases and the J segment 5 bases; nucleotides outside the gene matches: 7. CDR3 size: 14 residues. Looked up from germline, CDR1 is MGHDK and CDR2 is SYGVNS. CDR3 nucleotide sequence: TGTGCCAGCAAAGGCGGGAGTGGGACCGGGGAGCTGTTTTTT. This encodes CASKGGSGTGELFF.

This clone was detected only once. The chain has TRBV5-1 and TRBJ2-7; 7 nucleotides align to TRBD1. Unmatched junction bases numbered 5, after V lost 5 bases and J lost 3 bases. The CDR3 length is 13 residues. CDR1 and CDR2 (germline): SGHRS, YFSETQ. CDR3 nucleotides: TGCGCCAGCAGGATACAGGGGAGCTACGAGCAGTACTTC. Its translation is CASRIQGSYEQYF. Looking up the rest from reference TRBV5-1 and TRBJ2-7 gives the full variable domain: KAGVTQTPRYLIKTRGQQVTLSCSPISGHRSVSWYQQTPGQGLQFLFEYFSETQRNKGNFPGRFSGRQFSNSRSEMNVSTLELGDSALYLCASRIQGSYEQYFGPGTRLTVT.

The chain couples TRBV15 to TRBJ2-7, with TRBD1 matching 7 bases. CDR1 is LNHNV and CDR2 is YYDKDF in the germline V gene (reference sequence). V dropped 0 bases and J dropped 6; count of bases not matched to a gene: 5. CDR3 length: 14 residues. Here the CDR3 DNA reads TGTGCCACCAGCAGAGAGACAGGGATCAGCGAGCAGTACTTC. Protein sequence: CATSRETGISEQYF.